One sample yielded the 28 T cell receptor beta chains listed below, sequenced in a study of T cell responses to AZD1222 COVID-19 vaccine. TCRdb's copy holds only in-frame clones and misses some; the assay was immunoSEQ multiplex PCR. The repertoire holds around 120,000 clones, with about 86% as singletons. This material consisted of peripheral blood, taken 28 days after the second AZD1222 dose. The receptors stem from an adult who received the AZD1222 COVID-19 vaccine.

This clone was picked up one time. The chain carries TRBV19 and TRBJ2-5; D remains unclear. This CDR3 contains 11 residues. Trimming cost V 0 bases and J 5 bases, with 1 base left between them. Germline CDR1 is LNHDA and CDR2 is SQIVND (reference sequence). CDR3 amino acids: CASSIEETQYF. The CDR3 DNA sequence: TGTGCCAGTAGTATAGAGGAGACCCAGTACTTC.

The rearrangement links TRBV19 to TRBJ1-1, with a possible D match to TRBD1 (6 bases). Trimming removed 2 bases from V and 12 bases from J, with 13 bases in between. The CDR3 sequence is 12 residues long. Germline V lookup: CDR1 LNHDA, CDR2 SQIVND (reference sequence). CDR3 in DNA: TGTGCCAGTAGTATAAGAACAGGGCAAACTTTCTTT. Its protein is CASSIRTGQTFF.

This clone was detected only once. The rearrangement uses TRBV29-1 and TRBJ2-5; possibly TRBD1 for D (5 bases). The V gene lost 4 bases and the J gene lost 4 bases, with 10 bases spanning the gap. Germline-derived CDR1 and CDR2 are SQVTM and ANQGSEA. The CDR3 length is 12 residues. The CDR3, as DNA: TGCAGCGTTGGAGTCAGGGCAGAGACCCAGTACTTC. This sequence encodes CSVGVRAETQYF.

This clone appeared once. V and J are TRBV18 and TRBJ2-2; D gene ambiguous. There are 17 residues in the CDR3. V was clipped by 2 bases and J by 3 bases, with 16 bases between them. Germline V gene lookup returns CDR1 KGHSH and CDR2 LQKENI. CDR3 nucleotides: TGTGCCAGCTCACCATCTATCTCCGGATCCCACACCGGGGAGCTGTTTTTT. It translates to CASSPSISGSHTGELFF.

The CDR3: CASSQSGGTEAFF. For the CDR3, the DNA is TGTGCCAGCAGCCAATCTGGGGGTACTGAAGCTTTCTTT. This chain uses TRBV6-5 with TRBJ1-1; the D gene is possibly TRBD1 (5 bases). Trimming took 6 bases from V and 5 from J, leaving 13 bases between them. Germline V gives CDR1 MNHEY, CDR2 SVGAGI. The CDR3 runs 13 residues.

This clone has a single count. The chain joins TRBV9 to TRBJ2-1; 11 bases match TRBD2. CDR3 size: 19 residues. V lost 3 bases and J lost 0; bases outside the gene matches: 11. The V gene's germline CDR1 is SGDLS and CDR2 YYNGEE. For the CDR3, the DNA is TGTGCCAGCAGCGCCCGGACCGGGACTAGCGGACGCTCCTACAATGAGCAGTTCTTC. Residues: CASSARTGTSGRSYNEQFF.

This chain connects TRBV5-1 to TRBJ2-7; TRBD1 is a possible D gene (5 bases). The CDR3 sequence is 14 residues long. Germline V lookup: CDR1 SGHRS, CDR2 YFSETQ. V was trimmed by 2 bases and J by 1 base, leaving 10 bases between them. CDR3 protein: CASSLTGPSYEQYF. The CDR3 DNA follows: TGCGCCAGCAGCTTAACAGGACCGTCCTACGAGCAGTACTTC.

The chain carries TRBV11-2 and TRBJ1-1, with TRBD1 as a possible D gene (6 bases). V was shortened by 2 bases and J by 4 bases, with 8 bases between the two germline ends. CDR3 length: 13 residues. Germline V gene lookup returns CDR1 SGHAT and CDR2 FQNNGV. The CDR3 here is CASSLRGSTEAFF. CDR3 coding DNA: TGTGCCAGCAGCTTAAGGGGGAGCACTGAAGCTTTCTTT.

This clone was seen ten or more times. The J gene is TRBJ1-6, the V gene TRBV9, with D hard to call. Trimming took 3 bases from V and 7 from J, leaving 5 bases between them. The CDR3 extends over 12 amino acids. Germline V lookup: CDR1 SGDLS, CDR2 YYNGEE. The CDR3 region has the DNA TGTGCCAGCAGCGGCGGCAATTCACCCCTCCACTTT. It translates to CASSGGNSPLHF.

The gene calls are TRBV11-2 and TRBJ1-1; TRBD1 might be the D (5 bases). Trimming left V 5 bases short and J 1 base short, with 14 bases between. This CDR3 spans 15 amino acids. Germline CDR1 reads SGHAT; CDR2 reads FQNNGV. CDR3 in DNA: TGTGCCAGCAGCCAGAGGGGAGGGACGAACACTGAAGCTTTCTTT. Its translation: CASSQRGGTNTEAFF.

This clone appeared a few times. V usage is TRBV20-1 and J usage is TRBJ1-3, with 7 bases identical to TRBD1. Germline V gene data show CDR1 as DFQATT and CDR2 as SNEGSKA (reference sequence). CDR3 length equals 14 residues. V lost 3 bases, J lost 0 bases, and 2 bases stayed unmatched. This CDR3 is CSASSGGSGNTIYF. The DNA for the CDR3 is TGCAGTGCTAGTTCAGGGGGCTCTGGAAACACCATATATTTT.

This chain connects TRBV6-6 to TRBJ2-7; TRBD2 aligns across 7 bases. CDR3 size: 15 residues. With V trimmed by 6 bases and J by 1 base, 9 bases remained unmatched. From germline, CDR1 is MNHNY and CDR2 SVGAGI (reference sequence). CDR3 nucleotide sequence: TGTGCCAGCAGACTGTCTAGCGGACTGTCCTACGAGCAGTACTTC. As protein: CASRLSSGLSYEQYF.

The chain joins TRBV18 to TRBJ1-5; D possibly corresponds to TRBD1 (5 bases). The V end lost 3 bases, the J end lost 4 bases, and 7 bases lay between the germline ends. Germline V gene data show CDR1 as KGHSH and CDR2 as LQKENI. CDR3 length: 13 residues. CDR3 sequence: CASSPDTNQPQHF. DNA of the CDR3: TGTGCCAGCTCACCGGACACAAATCAGCCCCAGCATTTT.

V is TRBV4-3 and J is TRBJ1-2, with TRBD1 identical over 8 bases. Germline values: CDR1 LGHNA, CDR2 YSLEER. This CDR3 is built from 15 residues. Trimming took 1 base from V and 8 from J; bases not matched to a gene: 9. CDR3 sequence reads: CASSQVWQGADGYTF. The CDR3 DNA reads as TGCGCCAGCAGCCAAGTTTGGCAGGGGGCGGACGGCTACACCTTC.

The sample holds one count of this clone. The chain combines TRBV5-1 with TRBJ1-2, with a tentative D call TRBD1 (5 bases). The CDR3 totals 12 residues. Germline-derived CDR1 and CDR2 are SGHRS and YFSETQ. V lost 8 bases, J lost 8 bases, and 16 bases lay in between. The CDR3: CARDGALWGYTF. The CDR3 nucleotides are TGCGCCAGGGATGGGGCCCTTTGGGGCTACACCTTC.

The rearrangement links TRBV27 to TRBJ2-7, with D possibly being TRBD1 (6 bases). V lost 3 bases and J 0 bases, leaving 15 bases between the germline ends. Germline V lookup: CDR1 MNHEY, CDR2 SMNVEV (reference sequence). This CDR3 comprises 16 residues. The CDR3 DNA follows: TGTGCCAGCAGTTTGACAGGCCGTCCCAGCTCCTACGAGCAGTACTTC. Translating it yields CASSLTGRPSSYEQYF.

The chain is built from TRBV7-9 and TRBJ2-2, with 9 bases fitting TRBD2. Germline CDR1 is SEHNR and CDR2 is FQNEAQ (reference sequence). V was clipped by 5 bases and J by 1 base; unmatched bases: 5. This CDR3 is 16 amino acids long. The DNA for the CDR3 is TGTGCCAGCAGCCCTAGACTAGCGGAGAACACCGGGGAGCTGTTTTTT. Its translation is CASSPRLAENTGELFF.

The chain combines TRBV5-4 with TRBJ1-2; D may be TRBD1 (5 bases). The CDR3 has 13 residues. The germline V and J ends were trimmed by 5 bases and 8 bases, with 16 bases remaining between them. The germline gives CDR1 SGHNT, CDR2 YYREEE (reference sequence). The CDR3 nucleotides read TGTGCCAGCAGACCCCAGGAGGGGTGGGGCTACACCTTC. It yields the protein CASRPQEGWGYTF.

The chain employs TRBV2 and TRBJ1-5, with a tentative D call TRBD1 (5 bases). Looked up from germline, CDR1 is SNHLY and CDR2 is FYNNEI. The ends were cut back, 2 bases at V and 0 bases at J, with 14 bases in the middle. This CDR3 region has 17 residues. The CDR3, as DNA: TGTGCCAGCAGTGAAAGGGCAGGGAAATATAGCAATCAGCCCCAGCATTTT. Translation gives CASSERAGKYSNQPQHF.

This rearrangement joins TRBV30 to TRBJ1-5; no firm D call. This CDR3 comprises 12 residues. Trimming took 0 bases from V and 4 from J, leaving 4 bases between them. Germline V lookup: CDR1 GTSNPN, CDR2 SVGIG (reference sequence). CDR3 residues: CAWSVGNQPQHF. The CDR3 nucleotides read TGTGCCTGGAGTGTGGGTAATCAGCCCCAGCATTTT.

This clone was detected only a few times. V is TRBV7-9 and J is TRBJ1-3, with a weak D call TRBD1 (6 bases). CDR3 length equals 15 residues. The germline gives CDR1 SEHNR, CDR2 FQNEAQ (reference sequence). Trimming took off 3 bases at V and 6 bases at J, with 15 bases between the two ends. CDR3 sequence: CASSFWGTSTNTIYF. CDR3 DNA: TGTGCCAGCAGCTTCTGGGGGACAAGTACAAACACCATATATTTT.

This sequence joins TRBV4-1 and TRBJ2-5; D possibly corresponds to TRBD1 (5 bases). There are 16 residues in the CDR3. Deletions cut 3 bases from V and 9 bases from J, with 23 bases between. From germline, CDR1 is MGHRA and CDR2 YSYEKL. The chain's CDR3 is CASSQDLATVIGSQYF. The CDR3 DNA reads as TGCGCCAGCAGCCAGGATCTTGCGACAGTTATCGGGTCCCAGTACTTC.

Points on this clone: Within the sample, other DNA sequences also encode this same CDR3. The chain couples TRBV18 to TRBJ2-5; D unclear. The CDR3 totals 12 residues. Germline lookup yields CDR1 KGHSH and CDR2 LQKENI. The V gene lost 2 bases and the J gene lost 5 bases, with 6 bases spanning the gap. The CDR3 region is CASSPVPETQYF. CDR3 in DNA: TGTGCCAGCTCACCAGTCCCCGAGACCCAGTACTTC.

The rearrangement links TRBV10-3 to TRBJ2-1; D is tentatively TRBD1 or TRBD2 (7 bases each). This CDR3 has 15 amino acids. Per the germline V gene, CDR1 is ENHRY and CDR2 is SYGVKD. The ends were cut back, 6 bases at V and 5 bases at J, with 17 bases in the middle. The CDR3 reads CAIRGGTDSNNEQFF. In DNA, the CDR3 is TGTGCCATCAGGGGGGGGACAGACTCTAACAATGAGCAGTTCTTC.

The chain carries TRBV19 and TRBJ1-2; D is possibly TRBD1 (5 bases). CDR3 length equals 12 residues. Trimming left V 3 bases short and J 6 bases short, with 8 bases between. Germline CDR1 is LNHDA and CDR2 is SQIVND (reference sequence). In nucleotides, the CDR3 is TGTGCCAGTAGTATGAGAGGGGATGGCTACACCTTC. This codes for CASSMRGDGYTF.

The rearrangement joins TRBV5-8 to TRBJ2-1; the match to TRBD1 covers 11 bases. Germline lookup yields CDR1 SGHTS and CDR2 YDEGEE. With V trimmed by 4 bases and J by 10 bases, 16 bases remained unmatched. The CDR3 contains 17 residues. CDR3 DNA sequence: TGTGCCAGCAGCCCAGAGTGGCGGACAGGGGGCCCTATGGAGCAGTTCTTC. Its translation: CASSPEWRTGGPMEQFF. Using reference TRBV5-8 and TRBJ2-1 for the parts outside the CDR3, the full variable domain is EAGVTQSPTHLIKTRGQQATLRCSPISGHTSVYWYQQALGLGLQFLLWYDEGEERNRGNFPPRFSGRQFPNYSSELNVNALELEDSALYLCASSPEWRTGGPMEQFFGPGTRLTVL.

The V call is TRBV5-1, the J call TRBJ1-2, with D possibly TRBD1 on 5 matching bases. The CDR3 has 17 amino acids. CDR1 is SGHRS and CDR2 is YFSETQ in the germline V gene. Trimming left V 0 bases short and J 0 bases short, with 15 bases between. CDR3 DNA sequence: TGCGCCAGCAGCTTGGGGTTAGGGGTAGGAGCTAACTATGGCTACACCTTC. Encoded protein: CASSLGLGVGANYGYTF.

This clone occurred once. V gene TRBV5-1 combines with J gene TRBJ2-5, with TRBD1 matching over 7 bases. The CDR3 has 14 amino acids. Germline-derived CDR1 and CDR2 are SGHRS and YFSETQ. V was clipped by 6 bases and J by 1 base; unmatched bases: 6. CDR3 region: CASTPTGSQETQYF. The DNA for the CDR3 is TGCGCCAGCACCCCGACAGGGTCCCAAGAGACCCAGTACTTC.